This TCR beta chain was profiled in a study of CD8 T cells in Susac syndrome. Findings and limits, study-wide: It was acknowledged in the study that the number of individuals who were included in its TCR sequencing and HLA analysis was relatively small.

The CDR3 contains 17 residues. V was cut by 10 bases and J by 4 bases, with 29 bases left in between. Germline assignment: CDR1 ENHRY and CDR2 SYGVKD. Note on this clonotype: The target antigen is unknown.

With random hexamers, roughly 0.45 to 1 ug RNA was reverse transcribed. It was immunoSEQ multiplex PCR that amplified TCR beta CDR3 across 54 Vbeta and 13 Jbeta. MiXCR, run by TCRdb on the immunoSEQ multiplex PCR reads, gives a single entry per CDR3 protein. The table has some 400,000 distinct CDR3 sequences, 85% seen once. This sequence joins TRBV10-3 and TRBJ2-7; TRBD1 is a possible D gene (6 bases). This clonotype was obtained from a human donor with multiple sclerosis. Sequencing input: CD8+ T cells from PBMCs. CDR3 nucleotides: TGTGCCACCCTTGGGGCAGGGGAGCCGCCTAATAAATACGAGCAGTACTTC. Amino acid sequence: CATLGAGEPPNKYEQYF.